In its sample, the clone carrying this T cell receptor beta chain was seen a few times. What it binds is not known. The data are from a study of vaccination effects on CD4 cells after COVID-19. Before sequencing took place, the ViraFEST assay used viral peptide pools to expand antigen-specific CD4+ T cells. Isolating CD4+ T cells followed about 11 days of culture. No vaccinee had earlier SARS-CoV-2 infection, and nucleocapsid antibodies were negative. It was with approximately 10 IU/ml IL-2 and 8 to 10 ug/ml peptides that some 1.9 million PBMC per well were cultured. Fresh IL-2-containing medium replaced half the medium on days 3 and 7. Findings of the study overall: After vaccination of healthy people, only 1 of 255 vaccine-induced clones cross-reacted with common cold coronaviruses.

Profiling relied on immunoSEQ multiplex PCR, and the TCRdb table lists in-frame clones only, not all of them. This sample has about 73,000 clones, with 65% to 75% found just once. CDR3 length equals 14 residues. Trimming pared 4 bases from V and 3 bases from J, leaving 10 bases between. From germline, CDR1 is ENHRY and CDR2 SYGVKD. Sample: CD4+ T cells from PBMCs cultured with HCoV-NL63 spike peptides, taken before COVID-19 vaccination. This clonotype was obtained from a human donor who received a COVID-19 vaccine. The rearrangement links TRBV10-3 to TRBJ2-1, with a weak D call TRBD2 (6 bases). The DNA for the CDR3 is TGTGCCATCAGTGGCGGGACCGGCTACAATGAGCAGTTCTTC. Its protein product is CAISGGTGYNEQFF.